This T cell receptor beta chain was identified in a study of control samples from healthy donors and cancer patients. The CDR3 consists of 15 residues. J gave up 5 bases and V 0 bases, and 4 bases lay outside the gene matches. Germline lookup yields CDR1 LGHNT and CDR2 FRNRAP. TCRdb's table, derived via immunoSEQ multiplex PCR, lists solely in-frame clones and lacks some. In the table there are approximately 86,000 clones, 86% of which are singletons. This sequence was found in a man aged 25 to 45 in good health. This chain connects TRBV12-5 to TRBJ1-1; TRBD1 agrees at 9 bases. The specimen was blood. The chain's CDR3 is CASGLVGTGYTEAFF. The CDR3, as DNA: TGTGCTAGTGGTTTGGTAGGGACAGGGTATACTGAAGCTTTCTTT.